A selection of T cell receptor beta chains follows, all from one sample in a study of T cells in Graves' hyperthyroidism and ophthalmopathy. TCRdb reanalysed the multiplex PCR reads using MiXCR and keeps one entry per CDR3 protein. This sample has roughly 300,000 distinct CDR3 sequences, with 15% to 20% found just once. The source material was blood. These TCRs come from a woman in her fifties or sixties with Graves' hyperthyroidism. The CDR3 runs from the conserved cysteine through the conserved F or W. The order of the fields is clone size, J gene, D gene, V gene, CDR3 DNA, CDR3 protein. A D gene is named only where the DNA matches it firmly. Rows may omit the clone size; those that give it use once, few, many or a size class.

abundance: many
j_gene: TRBJ2-1
d_gene: TRBD2
v_gene: TRBV6-2/TRBV6-3
CDR3nt: TGTGCCAGCAGTTACTCGAATTTTCTAGCGGCCCAATCTGAGCAGTTCTTC
CDR3aa: CASSYSNFLAAQSEQFF

abundance: few
j_gene: TRBJ2-5
d_gene: NA
v_gene: TRBV6-8
CDR3nt: TGTGCCAGCAGTTACTATGGACTCCAAGAGACCCAGTACTTC
CDR3aa: CASSYYGLQETQYF

abundance: many
j_gene: TRBJ2-1
d_gene: NA
v_gene: TRBV18
CDR3nt: TGTGCCAGCTCACCGGACTTAAGCCACAATGAGCAGTTCTTC
CDR3aa: CASSPDLSHNEQFF

abundance: few
j_gene: TRBJ2-2
d_gene: TRBD2
v_gene: TRBV6-5
CDR3nt: TGTGCCAGCAGTTACATAGCGGGAGATGGCGGGGAGCTGTTTTTT
CDR3aa: CASSYIAGDGGELFF

abundance: many
j_gene: TRBJ1-1
d_gene: NA
v_gene: TRBV27
CDR3nt: TGTGCCAGCAGTTCCCCAAGGGAAGCCGGGACTGAAGCTTTCTTT
CDR3aa: CASSSPREAGTEAFF

abundance: many
j_gene: TRBJ1-1
d_gene: NA
v_gene: TRBV7-9
CDR3nt: TGTGCCAGCAGCATCCGGAGGAGCAGGGGAGTCCACACTGAAGCTTTCTTT
CDR3aa: CASSIRRSRGVHTEAFF

abundance: few
j_gene: TRBJ1-1
d_gene: NA
v_gene: TRBV6-2/TRBV6-3
CDR3nt: TGTGCCAGCAGTTACGGTCCGGACCCGAACACTGAAGCTTTCTTT
CDR3aa: CASSYGPDPNTEAFF

abundance: few
j_gene: TRBJ2-3
d_gene: NA
v_gene: TRBV2
CDR3nt: TGTGCCAGCAGTGGGTCGCAGTGGGATACGCAGTATTTT
CDR3aa: CASSGSQWDTQYF

abundance: NA
j_gene: TRBJ2-7
d_gene: NA
v_gene: TRBV5-1
CDR3nt: TGCGCCAGCAGCTTGACAGCCAACTACGAGCAGTACTTC
CDR3aa: CASSLTANYEQYF

abundance: many
j_gene: TRBJ1-4
d_gene: NA
v_gene: TRBV20-1
CDR3nt: TGCAGTGCTAGAGATCACGGGACGTCAGAAAAACTGTTTTTT
CDR3aa: CSARDHGTSEKLFF

abundance: NA
j_gene: TRBJ2-5
d_gene: NA
v_gene: TRBV27
CDR3nt: TGTGCCAGCAGTTCCAGACTACGCCGGGAGACCCAGTACTTC
CDR3aa: CASSSRLRRETQYF

abundance: NA
j_gene: TRBJ2-7
d_gene: NA
v_gene: TRBV2
CDR3nt: TGTGCCAGCAGCCAAACCGGGACCGAGTACGAGCAGTACTTC
CDR3aa: CASSQTGTEYEQYF

abundance: NA
j_gene: TRBJ2-3
d_gene: NA
v_gene: TRBV19
CDR3nt: TGTGCCAGTAGTATCGGGCGAGGGACAGATACGCAGTATTTT
CDR3aa: CASSIGRGTDTQYF

abundance: few
j_gene: TRBJ2-1
d_gene: NA
v_gene: TRBV30
CDR3nt: TGTGCCTGGAAAGCCCTTTCTTCCAATGAGCAGTTCTTC
CDR3aa: CAWKALSSNEQFF

abundance: NA
j_gene: TRBJ2-6
d_gene: NA
v_gene: TRBV7-8
CDR3nt: TGTGCCAGCAGTGTGGGCGGCTCGCGCGTCCTGACTTTC
CDR3aa: CASSVGGSRVLTF

abundance: few
j_gene: TRBJ2-7
d_gene: NA
v_gene: TRBV10-2
CDR3nt: TGCGCCAGCAGTCCTCAGAAAGGAATTTCCTACGAGCAGTACTTC
CDR3aa: CASSPQKGISYEQYF

abundance: many
j_gene: TRBJ2-5
d_gene: NA
v_gene: TRBV12-3/TRBV12-4
CDR3nt: TGTGCCAGCAGTTTAGGTCTTACAGGAGACCAAGAGACCCAGTACTTC
CDR3aa: CASSLGLTGDQETQYF

abundance: many
j_gene: TRBJ1-6
d_gene: NA
v_gene: TRBV3-1
CDR3nt: TGTGCCAGCAGCCAAGAGGCGACGTTTGATGATTCACCCCTCCACTTT
CDR3aa: CASSQEATFDDSPLHF

abundance: NA
j_gene: TRBJ2-1
d_gene: NA
v_gene: TRBV11-2
CDR3nt: TGTGCCAGCAGCCCCACTTACGGGGTTGAGTACAATGAGCAGTTCTTC
CDR3aa: CASSPTYGVEYNEQFF

abundance: few
j_gene: TRBJ1-5
d_gene: NA
v_gene: TRBV20-1
CDR3nt: TGCAGTGCTAGGGGGTCGGGAGGGGATCAGCCCCAGCATTTT
CDR3aa: CSARGSGGDQPQHF

abundance: many
j_gene: TRBJ1-1
d_gene: NA
v_gene: TRBV5-1
CDR3nt: TGCGCCAGCAGGGACCCGGGGGGAGAAAACACTGAAGCTTTCTTT
CDR3aa: CASRDPGGENTEAFF

abundance: many
j_gene: TRBJ2-5
d_gene: NA
v_gene: TRBV11-2
CDR3nt: TGTGCCAGCAGCTCAACGATGAGCCCCGCTGGGGAGACCCAGTACTTC
CDR3aa: CASSSTMSPAGETQYF

abundance: once
j_gene: TRBJ2-3
d_gene: TRBD1
v_gene: TRBV27
CDR3nt: TGTGCCAGCAGTCTCGCTCCGGGACAGGGGGACGATACGCAGTATTTT
CDR3aa: CASSLAPGQGDDTQYF

abundance: NA
j_gene: TRBJ2-1
d_gene: NA
v_gene: TRBV5-1
CDR3nt: TGCGCCAGCAGCCTCATGAACCCCTACAATGAGCAGTTCTTC
CDR3aa: CASSLMNPYNEQFF

abundance: once
j_gene: TRBJ1-3
d_gene: NA
v_gene: TRBV6-1
CDR3nt: TGTGCCAGCAGAGACCGTGTGGACACCATATATTTT
CDR3aa: CASRDRVDTIYF

abundance: few
j_gene: TRBJ2-7
d_gene: NA
v_gene: TRBV5-1
CDR3nt: TGCGCCAGCAGCTTCAACAGGGAATACGAGCAGTACTTC
CDR3aa: CASSFNREYEQYF

abundance: NA
j_gene: TRBJ1-3
d_gene: NA
v_gene: TRBV14
CDR3nt: TGTGCCAGCAGCCTTCAGATCTCTGGAAACACCATATATTTT
CDR3aa: CASSLQISGNTIYF